These 11 T cell receptor beta chains were all obtained from the same sample, sequenced in a study of molecular identifiers for immune sequencing clone quantification. MiXCR was run by TCRdb on the PCR reads, yielding one entry per CDR3 protein. The repertoire has about 640,000 distinct CDR3 sequences, just under 20% of them found once; the top ten carry roughly 0.9%. Input material: naive CD8+ T cells from blood, with Jurkat cell RNA spiked in. Subset: FACS-sorted CD8+CD4-CCR7+CD45RA+ naive T cells. The receptors come from a human donor in good health. Some libraries in this study had Jurkat cell RNA spiked in.

This clonotype has only a few counts. The gene calls are TRBV30 and TRBJ2-1, with D possibly being TRBD2 (7 bases). Trimming removed 4 bases from V and 0 bases from J, with 13 bases in between. Germline V gene lookup returns CDR1 GTSNPN and CDR2 SVGIG (reference sequence). CDR3 length: 15 residues. CDR3 in amino acids: CAWKGRGRSYNEQFF. CDR3 bases: TGTGCCTGGAAGGGGCGGGGGCGCTCCTACAATGAGCAGTTCTTC.

Worth noting for this clonotype: With a much larger clone just one base away, this may be a read error. The V call is TRBV3-1, the J call TRBJ2-6; D uncertain. V dropped 4 bases and J dropped 3 bases, with 10 bases sitting between them. Germline V CDR1 and CDR2: LGHDT, YNNKEL (reference sequence). There are 15 residues in the CDR3. The CDR3 sequence: CASSRLFLGANVLTF. As DNA, the CDR3 is TGTGCCAGCAGCCGATTGTTTCTTGGGGCCAACGTCCTGACTTTC.

Notes on this clonotype: A read error is possible here, since a much larger clone lies one base away. This sequence joins TRBV7-3 and TRBJ2-1; TRBD2 matches at 15 bases. The CDR3 runs to 17 residues. J lost 8 bases, V lost 5 bases, and 10 bases had no gene match. Germline values: CDR1 SGHTA, CDR2 FQGTGA. CDR3 coding DNA: TGTGCCAGCAGCCTCGGACTAGCGGGAGGGCCGGGCGATGAGCAGTTCTTC. Translating it yields CASSLGLAGGPGDEQFF.

Comments on this clonotype: The junction departs from germline at one end; a sequencing error may be responsible. V is TRBV12-3 or TRBV12-4 and J is TRBJ1-4; D is ambiguous. The CDR3 sequence is 13 residues long. The CDR3 sequence: CASSFWPYEKLVF. CDR3 bases: TGTGCCAGCAGTTTTTGGCCTTACGAAAAACTGGTTTTT.

The V and J genes are TRBV7-9 and TRBJ2-7; 8 positions agree with TRBD2. Looked up from germline, CDR1 is SEHNR and CDR2 is FQNEAQ (reference sequence). V lost 5 bases, J lost 0 bases, and 12 bases stayed unmatched. The CDR3 extends over 17 amino acids. The CDR3 here is CASSAGSGGANSYEQYF. CDR3 DNA: TGTGCCAGCAGCGCGGGGTCCGGGGGGGCAAACTCCTACGAGCAGTACTTC.

This clonotype was detected many times. J is TRBJ2-5 and V is TRBV13, with D unclear. Germline V lookup: CDR1 PRHDT, CDR2 FYEKMQ (reference sequence). The CDR3 length is 13 residues. V lost 4 bases and J lost 3, with 9 bases in between. CDR3 coding DNA: TGTGCCAGCAGCTCAAGCGAAGAAGAGACCCAGTACTTC. Translated, it gives CASSSSEEETQYF.

There are a few counts of this clonotype. The V and J genes are TRBV29-1 and TRBJ1-2; D might be TRBD1 (6 bases). This CDR3 has 13 amino acids. Germline CDR1 is SQVTM and CDR2 is ANQGSEA. V lost 7 bases to trimming and J lost 2 bases, with 14 bases between them. The CDR3 reads CSAAGGQNYGYTF. The CDR3 nucleotides are TGCAGCGCGGCGGGAGGACAGAACTATGGCTACACCTTC.

This clonotype was seen ten or more times. The chain uses TRBV3-1 and TRBJ1-1; a weak D match, TRBD1 (6 bases). The V end lost 4 bases, the J end lost 9 bases, and 12 bases lay between the germline ends. Germline V CDR1 and CDR2: LGHDT, YNNKEL (reference sequence). This CDR3 region has 12 residues. The CDR3 loop is CASSPTGTQAFF. Written as DNA, the CDR3 is TGTGCCAGCAGCCCAACCGGGACACAAGCTTTCTTT. The variable domain in full, completed from reference TRBV3-1 and TRBJ1-1, reads DTAVSQTPKYLVTQMGNDKSIKCEQNLGHDTMYWYKQDSKKFLKIMFSYNNKELIINETVPNRFSPKSPDKAHLNLHINSLELGDSAVYFCASSPTGTQAFFGQGTRLTVV.

About this clonotype: This may stem from a read error, because a much larger clone lies one nucleotide away. The rearrangement links TRBV5-3 to TRBJ1-4; 10 bases align to TRBD1. TRBV5-3 is identified as an open reading frame with a role that is uncertain. Trimming cost V 8 bases and J 6 bases; bases outside gene matches: 13. This CDR3 comprises 16 residues. CDR3 amino acids: CASSTGQGRADEKLFF. In DNA, the CDR3 is TGTGCCAGCAGCACGGGACAGGGGCGGGCTGATGAAAAACTGTTTTTT.

This clonotype was recorded many times. This chain uses TRBV10-3 with TRBJ2-7; 8 nucleotides align to TRBD1. CDR3 length: 15 amino acids. CDR1 ENHRY and CDR2 SYGVKD come from the germline V gene. J lost 4 bases, V lost 2 bases, and 7 bases had no gene match. CDR3 amino acids: CAISEMAGGRYEQYF. The DNA for the CDR3 is TGTGCCATCAGTGAGATGGCAGGGGGCCGGTACGAGCAGTACTTC.

This clonotype showed up many times. This sequence joins TRBV4-3 and TRBJ2-3; TRBD2 agrees at 10 bases. The CDR3 extends over 15 amino acids. V lost 3 bases and J lost 6; bases outside the gene matches: 6. Germline lookup yields CDR1 LGHNA and CDR2 YSLEER. The CDR3 region is CASSQGTSVQDTQYF. CDR3 nucleotide sequence: TGCGCCAGCAGCCAGGGGACTAGCGTACAGGATACGCAGTATTTT.